The rows below give T cell receptor beta chains drawn from one sample of a study of blood T cell repertoires in COVID-19. Generated by immunoSEQ multiplex PCR, the TCRdb table keeps only in-frame clones and is missing some. The table has fewer than 80,000 clones, around 90% seen once. What was sequenced was peripheral blood. These TCRs come from a human donor in a cohort sampled during active COVID-19. The CDR3 runs from the conserved cysteine through the conserved F or W. The D gene is left open where the match is weak. Clone size is given for some rows only: seen once, a few or many times, or a class if the clone is expanded.

D gene | J gene | V gene | clone size | CDR3 protein | CDR3 DNA
TRBD2 | TRBJ2-7 | TRBV30 | NA | CAWSTSGNNYEQYF | TGTGCCTGGAGCACTAGCGGCAACAACTACGAGCAGTACTTC
TRBD1 | TRBJ1-4 | TRBV5-1 | NA | CASSPRTGGGEKLFF | TGCGCCAGCAGCCCACGGACAGGGGGCGGTGAAAAACTGTTTTTT
TRBD1 | TRBJ1-2 | TRBV3-1/TRBV3-2 | once | CASSQVGRGNGYTF | TGTGCCAGCAGCCAAGTAGGCAGGGGGAACGGCTACACCTTC
NA | TRBJ1-3 | TRBV5-1 | NA | CASRIDGANSGNTIYF | TGCGCCAGCAGGATAGACGGAGCCAACTCTGGAAACACCATATATTTT
NA | TRBJ1-1 | TRBV5-4 | NA | CASSLAGGRTEAFF | TGTGCCAGCAGCTTGGCGGGGGGGAGGACTGAAGCTTTCTTT
TRBD2 | TRBJ2-3 | TRBV29-1 | NA | CSACKDGGSEDTQYF | TGCAGCGCTTGTAAGGATGGCGGGAGTGAAGATACGCAGTATTTT
TRBD1 | TRBJ1-2 | TRBV5-1 | NA | CASSWGQGLDYGYTF | TGCGCCAGCAGCTGGGGACAGGGTTTGGACTATGGCTACACCTTC
TRBD1 | TRBJ2-1 | TRBV7-9 | once | CASSRTGVGNEQFF | TGTGCCAGCAGCCGGACAGGGGTGGGTAATGAGCAGTTCTTC
NA | TRBJ2-7 | TRBV11-2 | NA | CASSEGVIRGREYEQYF | TGTGCCAGCAGTGAGGGAGTAATACGGGGTAGAGAGTACGAGCAGTACTTC
TRBD1 | TRBJ1-3 | TRBV14 | NA | CASSQGTGTGNTIYF | TGTGCCAGCAGCCAAGGGACAGGGACTGGAAACACCATATATTTT
NA | TRBJ2-7 | TRBV6-2/TRBV6-3 | NA | CASSYESGSYEQYF | TGTGCCAGCAGTTACGAGAGCGGTTCCTACGAGCAGTACTTC
TRBD1 | TRBJ2-6 | TRBV6-1 | NA | CASSDPGGQLYSGANVLTF | TGTGCCAGCAGTGATCCAGGGGGACAGCTTTACTCTGGGGCCAACGTCCTGACTTTC
NA | TRBJ1-1 | TRBV5-3 | NA | CARSPLRFTEAFF | TGTGCCAGAAGCCCGCTCAGATTCACTGAAGCTTTCTTT
NA | TRBJ2-7 | TRBV30 | NA | CAWSVSRAHEQYF | TGTGCCTGGAGTGTGTCCAGGGCCCACGAGCAGTACTTC
TRBD2 | TRBJ2-3 | TRBV7-9 | NA | CASSLALGDLAGGTDTQYF | TGTGCCAGCAGCTTAGCGCTGGGAGATCTAGCGGGGGGCACAGATACGCAGTATTTT
TRBD1 | TRBJ2-1 | TRBV5-1 | NA | CASKGALSYNEQFF | TGCGCCAGCAAGGGGGCTCTTTCCTACAATGAGCAGTTCTTC
TRBD1 | TRBJ2-7 | TRBV5-8 | NA | CASLAGTGSHEQYF | TGTGCCAGCCTCGCCGGGACAGGGAGCCACGAGCAGTACTTC
NA | TRBJ1-1 | TRBV12-5 | NA | CASGLVVSNTEAFF | TGTGCTAGTGGTTTGGTTGTCTCGAACACTGAAGCTTTCTTT
NA | TRBJ1-1 | TRBV2 | NA | CASRPYMNTEAFF | TGTGCCAGCAGACCGTACATGAACACTGAAGCTTTCTTT
TRBD1 | TRBJ2-7 | TRBV5-5 | NA | CASSVTGGKTYEQYF | TGTGCCAGCAGCGTGACAGGGGGCAAAACCTACGAGCAGTACTTC
TRBD1 | TRBJ2-2 | TRBV11-2 | NA | CASSYDRGLTGELFF | TGTGCCAGCAGCTATGACAGGGGGCTAACCGGGGAGCTGTTTTTT
TRBD2 | TRBJ2-1 | TRBV5-5 | NA | CASSPGTSGSYNEQFF | TGTGCCAGCAGCCCAGGGACTAGCGGTTCCTACAATGAGCAGTTCTTC
TRBD2 | TRBJ2-1 | TRBV19 | NA | CATQAGGTSGRFKYNEQFF | TGTGCCACCCAAGCCGGAGGGACTAGCGGGAGATTCAAGTACAATGAGCAGTTCTTC
TRBD2 | TRBJ2-7 | TRBV4-2 | NA | CASSQEAPTSGGTITYEQYF | TGTGCCAGCAGCCAAGAAGCCCCGACTAGCGGGGGGACTATCACCTACGAGCAGTACTTC
NA | TRBJ2-1 | TRBV5-1 | NA | CASSFGSEQFF | TGCGCCAGCAGCTTTGGCAGTGAGCAGTTCTTC
NA | TRBJ2-2 | TRBV5-1 | NA | CASSHGGGSANTGELFF | TGCGCCAGCAGCCACGGTGGGGGGTCCGCGAACACCGGGGAGCTGTTTTTT
NA | TRBJ1-2 | TRBV19 | NA | CASSIARQPLYGYTF | TGTGCCAGTAGTATAGCGCGACAGCCACTCTATGGCTACACCTTC
TRBD2 | TRBJ2-7 | TRBV6-6 | NA | CASSHKRDPSLYEQYF | TGTGCCAGCAGTCACAAGCGGGACCCCTCTCTCTACGAGCAGTACTTC
NA | TRBJ1-1 | TRBV7-9 | NA | CASHDSGAFF | TGTGCCAGCCACGACTCGGGAGCTTTCTTT
NA | TRBJ1-5 | TRBV19 | NA | CASSIGGGDNQPQHF | TGTGCCAGTAGTATAGGGGGGGGCGACAATCAGCCCCAGCATTTT
TRBD1 | TRBJ1-3 | TRBV9 | once | CASSVGDRGGDTIYF | TGTGCCAGCAGCGTAGGGGACAGGGGAGGGGACACCATATATTTT